Reported below is one T cell receptor beta chain. The ends lost 2 bases at V and 0 bases at J; junction bases unmatched: 5. CDR3 size: 16 residues. Germline-derived CDR1 and CDR2 are SGHDT and YYEEEE. This record belongs to a study of T cell clonotyping in hematopoietic cell transplantation. Here immunoSEQ multiplex PCR was the method, and the copy in TCRdb shows in-frame clones only, minus some. The sample includes 11,000 to 15,000 clones, approximately 95% of them seen just once. The receptor was derived from a male patient aged 60-70 years who had an allogeneic stem cell transplant from an unrelated donor, so the T cells may come from the graft donor. Some clones in this sample may be carry-over from other donors' samples. Sequencing was performed on PBMCs, taken 30 days after allogeneic stem cell transplant. J is TRBJ2-3 and V is TRBV5-6; 8 bases agree with TRBD2. The CDR3 loop is CASSFAGGGSTDTQYF. The DNA of the CDR3 is TGTGCCAGCAGCTTTGCCGGGGGGGGAAGCACAGATACGCAGTATTTT.